This TCR beta chain was identified in a study of T cell responses to AZD1222 COVID-19 vaccine (TCRdb year 2021). In the study overall: AZD1222 recipients given second doses at about 4 weeks or at about 12 weeks were pooled, since spike-specific TCR depth and breadth were not found to differ between the two schedules. TCR sequencing was performed for about 250 trial participants, of whom around 210 were given two doses of AZD1222 and 26 were given two doses of MenACWY control vaccine. Enrollment into the trials was organized by age into subgroups of 18-55, 56-69 and 70-plus years, and those subgroups contained roughly 150, 30 and 60 TCR-sequenced participants, respectively.

Of note for this clone: The target of this receptor is not known. Base-call qualities are not available, and no considerably larger clone is one nucleotide away.

Spanning cysteine to phenylalanine, the CDR3 consists of 19 amino acids. Solely the CDR3 DNA is kept, with 57 bases framed from the first base. The CDR1 and CDR2 encoded by the germline V gene (reference sequence) are MNHNY and SVGAGI. V and J lose 5 bases and 1 base, and a span of 24 bases separates them. Overall study results and their limits: In the small 56-69-year group, the increase in depth fell short of significance, most likely because of low power. The whole spike protein was spanned by vaccine-associated CD4 TCRs, and dominant responses were seen in regions 160-218 and 743-854. Spike-specific TCR breadth and depth rose significantly after two AZD1222 doses compared with day 0 and with MenACWY recipients. Participants were mostly white British, with more females than males. The authors suggested clonal diversity may have been underestimated. Nearly half of unique spike-specific TCRs reportedly recognized epitopes outside regions mutated in the B.1.351 and B.1.1.7 variants. Only six or seven AZD1222 recipients were SARS-CoV-2 seropositive at baseline, limiting conclusions about previously exposed vaccinees. No day 14 peak-response samples were available, so repertoires were characterized only after the peak T cell response.

The time point label, as the study defines it: baseline before first vaccination. Vaccinee samples were obtained from the UK trials COV001 and COV002, which included a single-blind randomized controlled phase 2/3 trial of AZD1222 (ChAdOx1 nCoV-19) in healthy adults. For TCRbeta chain sequencing, PBMC samples were collected from trial participants at day 0 and at day 28 after the second dose. The CDR3 regions of human TCRbeta chains were analyzed by immunosequencing. For the original study's pipeline: TCRs in the repertoires were compared against a reference library of SARS-CoV-2-specific TCRs that had been generated with the MIRA antigen-specificity platform. Breadth meant the fraction of unique TCRs that were SARS-CoV-2-associated, whereas depth meant the fraction of total T cells that were SARS-CoV-2-associated. Each spike-specific TCR was assigned to its reactive spike region and to a CD4 or CD8 class using the MIRA data. Log10-transformed breadth and depth values were compared by one-way ANOVA with Sidak's multiple comparisons tests. TCRdb obtained this table from immuneACCESS and retained in-frame rearrangements with V and J assigned. These tables miss some clones; where compared with another copy, unresolved V genes account for less than half of the shortfall, and the remainder is unexplained. Clone size and the V and J calls come from that table; the DNA yielded D and trimming. Recorded for this sample are 150,000 or so clones; roughly nine tenths of them occurred a single time. Clones ranked in the top ten supply 2.5% to 3% of the sample.

The source was peripheral blood, collected on day 0 of AZD1222 vaccination. The TCR sequence derives from an adult in good health. Recombination linked TRBV6-6 to TRBJ1-5; the D gene is not confidently resolved. The CDR3 reads as follows: CASSPLGPTGMISNQPQHF. The DNA sequence is given as TGTGCCAGCAGTCCCCTCGGGCCAACGGGAATGATCAGCAATCAGCCCCAGCATTTT.